This T cell receptor (beta chain) came from a study of blood T cell repertoires in COVID-19. Study-level information: Acute and convalescent COVID-19 samples came from the United States, Italy and Spain. Sources were T cells, B-cell-depleted T cells, or PBMCs; the material itself was cDNA or gDNA.

Across 20 to 25 US areas, participants ranged in age from about 18 to 100 years. Clinical histories supplied by participants themselves formed the basis of cohort assignment. This CDR3 comprises 15 residues. CDR1 is SGDLS and CDR2 is YYNGEE in the germline V gene. The ends lost 3 bases at V and 5 bases at J; junction bases unmatched: 4. Produced via immunoSEQ multiplex PCR; TCRdb's table is partial and in-frame only. The table has around 230,000 clones, approximately 83% seen once. The rearrangement uses TRBV9 and TRBJ2-7, with 14 bases identical to TRBD2. The TCR comes from a woman in her 40s with acute COVID-19. Material for sequencing was PBMCs or T cells enriched from blood (not recorded which). The CDR3 nucleotides read TGTGCCAGCAGCGGGGGACTAGCGGGAGTCCACGAGCAGTACTTC. This codes for CASSGGLAGVHEQYF. Full variable domain (remainder filled in from reference TRBV9 and TRBJ2-7): DSGVTQTPKHLITATGQRVTLRCSPRSGDLSVYWYQQSLDQGLQFLIQYYNGEERAKGNILERFSAQQFPDLHSELNLSSLELGDSALYFCASSGGLAGVHEQYFGPGTRLTVT.